The source of this T cell receptor (beta chain) is a study of cytomegalovirus exposure and HLA in healthy donors. Study-wide points: In a later analysis, V- and J-gene trimming of beta chains associated with a DCLRE1C missense variant, replicated independently. Presence/absence analyses took donor sequencing depth as roughly uniform.

This clone was found a few times. Its antigen remains unknown. The CDR3 consists of 14 residues. Germline V lookup: CDR1 MNHEY, CDR2 SMNVEV (reference sequence). After removal of 2 bases from V and 8 bases from J, the junction contained 4 bases not matched to a gene. Amplification used 60 Vbeta primers and 13 Jbeta primers. Sequencing used immunoSEQ multiplex PCR; TCRdb keeps in-frame clones, though not all of them. The sample contains 100,000 to 150,000 clones, 80% of which appear only once. The sample was PBMCs. The chain links TRBV27 to TRBJ2-7; 12 positions match TRBD2. This receptor was obtained from a male donor in good health and CMV-seronegative. The CDR3 region is CASSLAGLAGQQYF. For the CDR3, the DNA is TGTGCCAGCAGTTTAGCGGGACTAGCGGGTCAGCAGTACTTC.